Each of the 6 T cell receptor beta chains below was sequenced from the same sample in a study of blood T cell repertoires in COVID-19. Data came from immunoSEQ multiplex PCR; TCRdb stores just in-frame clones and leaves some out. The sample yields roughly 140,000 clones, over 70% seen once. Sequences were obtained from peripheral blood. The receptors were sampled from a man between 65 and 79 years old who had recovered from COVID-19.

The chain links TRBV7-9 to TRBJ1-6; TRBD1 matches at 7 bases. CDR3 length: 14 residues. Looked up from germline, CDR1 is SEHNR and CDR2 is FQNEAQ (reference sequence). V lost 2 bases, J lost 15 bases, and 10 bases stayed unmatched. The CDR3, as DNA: TGTGCCAGCAGCTTACTGACAGGGTCGGGGTTCCTCCACTTT. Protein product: CASSLLTGSGFLHF.

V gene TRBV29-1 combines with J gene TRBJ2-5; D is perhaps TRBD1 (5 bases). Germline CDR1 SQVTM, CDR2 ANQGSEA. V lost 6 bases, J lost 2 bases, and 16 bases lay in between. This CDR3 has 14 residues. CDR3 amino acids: CSVPTGSLQETQYF. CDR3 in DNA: TGCAGCGTGCCTACAGGATCCTTACAAGAGACCCAGTACTTC.

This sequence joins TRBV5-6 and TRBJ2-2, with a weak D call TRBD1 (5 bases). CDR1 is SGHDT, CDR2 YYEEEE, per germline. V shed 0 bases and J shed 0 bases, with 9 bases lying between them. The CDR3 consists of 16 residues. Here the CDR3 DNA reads TGTGCCAGCAGCTTGGGGGGCGGAGCGAACACCGGGGAGCTGTTTTTT. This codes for CASSLGGGANTGELFF.

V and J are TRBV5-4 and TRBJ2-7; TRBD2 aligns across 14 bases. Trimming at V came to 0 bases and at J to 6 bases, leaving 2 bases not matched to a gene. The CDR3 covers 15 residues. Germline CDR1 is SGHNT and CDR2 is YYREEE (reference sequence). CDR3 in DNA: TGTGCCAGCAGCTTGGGGACTAGCGGGAGGAGCGAGCAGTACTTC. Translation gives CASSLGTSGRSEQYF.

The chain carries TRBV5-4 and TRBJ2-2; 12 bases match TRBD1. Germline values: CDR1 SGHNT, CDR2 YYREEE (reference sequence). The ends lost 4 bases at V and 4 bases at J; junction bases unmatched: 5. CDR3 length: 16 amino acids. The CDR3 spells CASSHAGQGATGELFF. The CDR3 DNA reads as TGTGCCAGCAGCCATGCGGGACAGGGGGCCACCGGGGAGCTGTTTTTT.

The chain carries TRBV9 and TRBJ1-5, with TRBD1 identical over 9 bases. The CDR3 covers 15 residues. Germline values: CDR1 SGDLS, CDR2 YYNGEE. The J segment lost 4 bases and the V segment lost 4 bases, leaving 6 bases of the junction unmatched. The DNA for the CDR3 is TGTGCCAGCAGCCGCACAGGGGGCTGGAATCAGCCCCAGCATTTT. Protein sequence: CASSRTGGWNQPQHF.